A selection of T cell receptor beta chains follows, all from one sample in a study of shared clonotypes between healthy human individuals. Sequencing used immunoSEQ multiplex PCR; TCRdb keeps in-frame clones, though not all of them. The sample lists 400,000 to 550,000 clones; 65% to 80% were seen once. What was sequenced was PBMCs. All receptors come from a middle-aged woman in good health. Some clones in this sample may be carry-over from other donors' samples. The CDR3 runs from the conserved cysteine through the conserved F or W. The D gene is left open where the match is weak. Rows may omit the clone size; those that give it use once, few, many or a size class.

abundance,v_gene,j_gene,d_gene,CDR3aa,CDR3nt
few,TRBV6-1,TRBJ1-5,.,CASSEGSGREPQHF,TGTGCCAGCAGTGAGGGGAGTGGGAGAGAGCCCCAGCATTTT
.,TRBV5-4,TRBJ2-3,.,CASSNPGAQSTDTQYF,TGTGCCAGCAGCAATCCGGGAGCACAAAGCACAGATACGCAGTATTTT
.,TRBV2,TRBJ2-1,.,CASSEGGHNEQFF,TGTGCCAGCAGTGAAGGTGGCCACAATGAGCAGTTCTTC
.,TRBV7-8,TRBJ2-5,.,CASSSPVAGSVETQYF,TGTGCCAGCAGCTCCCCCGTGGCAGGGAGTGTTGAGACCCAGTACTTC
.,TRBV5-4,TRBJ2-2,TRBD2,CASSLISGNTGELFF,TGTGCCAGCAGCTTGATTAGCGGGAACACCGGAGAGCTGTTTTTT
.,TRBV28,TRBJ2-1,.,CASTTGWGPNSYNEQFF,TGTGCCAGCACCACAGGTTGGGGTCCAAACTCCTACAATGAGCAGTTCTTC
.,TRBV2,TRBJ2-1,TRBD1,CASSPTGGNEQFF,TGTGCCAGCAGTCCAACAGGGGGCAATGAGCAGTTCTTC
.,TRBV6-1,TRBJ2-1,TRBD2,CASILAGGDEQFF,TGTGCCAGCATCCTAGCGGGAGGGGATGAGCAGTTCTTC
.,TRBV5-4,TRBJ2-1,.,CASSLDSAVVYNEQFF,TGTGCCAGCAGCTTGGATTCGGCAGTGGTCTACAATGAGCAGTTCTTC
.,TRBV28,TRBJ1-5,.,CASSLTPQPQHF,TGTGCCAGCAGCTTGACCCCTCAGCCCCAGCATTTT
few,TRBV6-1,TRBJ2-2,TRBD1,CASSGAGTENTGELFF,TGTGCCAGCAGTGGAGCCGGGACAGAGAACACCGGGGAGCTGTTTTTT
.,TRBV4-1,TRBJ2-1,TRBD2,CASSPSGLAGALRSYNEQFF,TGCGCCAGCAGCCCTTCGGGACTAGCGGGAGCCTTGAGATCCTACAATGAGCAGTTCTTC
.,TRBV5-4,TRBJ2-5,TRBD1,CASSSPGQGETQYF,TGTGCCAGCAGCTCCCCAGGACAGGGGGAGACCCAGTACTTC